The subject of this entry is one TCR beta chain. TCRdb's table, derived via immunoSEQ multiplex PCR, lists solely in-frame clones and lacks some. Of about 330,000 clones detected, approximately 88% appear once; the ten largest clones hold 5% to 6%. This sample stems from a study of blood T cell repertoires in COVID-19. As for the study in general: In each case, the material was cDNA or gDNA derived from T cells, B-cell-depleted T cells, or PBMCs.

The age range of participants was about 18 to 95 years, with residence in about two dozen US areas. The source is a man under 40 who had recovered from COVID-19. Sequencing input: PBMCs or T cells enriched from blood (not recorded which).

For the CDR3, the DNA is TGCGCCAGCAGACGGGACATACTCCAAGAGACCCAGTACTTC. Translation: CASRRDILQETQYF. The rearrangement links TRBV5-1 to TRBJ2-5, with D possibly matching TRBD1 (6 bases). This CDR3 has 14 amino acids. V lost 5 bases, J lost 1 base, and 12 bases lay in between. Germline-derived CDR1 and CDR2 are SGHRS and YFSETQ.